Shown below are 20 T cell receptor beta chains from a single sample sequenced in a study of regulatory T cells in long-lasting Graves disease. Time point defined: newly diagnosed GD, antithyroid drugs for less than 3 months. Scientists built the TCR library using RNA that was extracted from PBMCs. Researchers made TCR beta libraries by using iRepertoire HTBI primers and running Arm-PCR on CDR3 regions. Using its own MiXCR run on the multiplex PCR reads, TCRdb lists one record per CDR3 protein. The table shows roughly 440,000 distinct CDR3 sequences, with roughly 15% occurring only once. This same sample was also part of a study on T cells in Graves' hyperthyroidism and ophthalmopathy.

The material sequenced was peripheral blood mononuclear cells (PBMCs), taken at new diagnosis, from a patient treated with antithyroid drugs. Receptors originate from a woman younger than 35 with Graves disease.

The rearrangement joins TRBV5-5 to TRBJ1-5; D may be TRBD1 (5 bases). V dropped 5 bases and J dropped 7 bases, with 19 bases sitting between them. The CDR3 contains 15 residues. Germline V CDR1 and CDR2: SGHKS, YYEKEE (reference sequence). The CDR3 sequence is CASSYLGRGWQPQHF. The CDR3 nucleotides read TGTGCCAGCAGTTACCTAGGTAGGGGATGGCAGCCCCAGCATTTT.

Comments on this clonotype: This may stem from a read error, because a much larger clone lies one nucleotide away. The chain recombines TRBV12-3 or TRBV12-4 with TRBJ1-4, with D perhaps TRBD1 (5 bases). The CDR3 has 14 amino acids. DNA of the CDR3: TGTGCCAGCAGTTCTACAGGAACTAATGAAAAACTGTCTTTT. This sequence encodes CASSSTGTNEKLSF.

This clonotype was seen repeatedly, ten times or more. The chain joins TRBV5-1 to TRBJ1-1; no clear D gene. The length of the CDR3 is 13 residues. Trimming removed 5 bases from V and 0 bases from J, with 8 bases in between. Germline V gene lookup returns CDR1 SGHRS and CDR2 YFSETQ. This chain's CDR3 is CASSDTLNTEAFF. The CDR3 DNA is TGCGCCAGCAGTGACACCTTGAACACTGAAGCTTTCTTT.

This clonotype was counted ten times or more. The chain recombines TRBV12-3 or TRBV12-4 with TRBJ2-1; D unclear. Trimming shortened V by 7 bases and J by 0 bases, and 13 bases separated the two germline ends. The CDR3 has 15 residues. As DNA, the CDR3 is TGTGCCAGCACCGCCGACTGGAGCTCCTACAATGAGCAGTTCTTC. It specifies CASTADWSSYNEQFF.

The rearrangement joins TRBV7-9 to TRBJ2-3; the match to TRBD2 covers 10 bases. The J segment lost 0 bases and the V segment lost 5 bases, leaving 8 bases of the junction unmatched. This CDR3 has 17 residues. Germline V lookup: CDR1 SEHNR, CDR2 FQNEAQ (reference sequence). The CDR3 region is CASSPPLAGVSTDTQYF. As DNA, the CDR3 is TGTGCCAGCAGCCCACCCCTAGCGGGGGTTAGCACAGATACGCAGTATTTT.

This clonotype appeared many times. The chain joins TRBV6-2 or TRBV6-3 to TRBJ1-4, with D hard to call. Trimming shortened V by 5 bases and J by 3 bases, and 13 bases separated the two germline ends. The germline V gene encodes CDR1 MNHEY and CDR2 SVGEGT. The CDR3 loop spans 15 amino acids. This CDR3 is CASSGWEDSNEKLFF. The CDR3, as DNA: TGTGCCAGCAGTGGGTGGGAGGACTCTAATGAAAAACTGTTTTTT.

J is TRBJ2-2 and V is TRBV27; TRBD2 might be the D (5 bases). The CDR3 is 17 residues long. Trimming removed 6 bases at V and 1 base at J, with 18 bases between. CDR1 MNHEY and CDR2 SMNVEV come from the germline V gene (reference sequence). In DNA form, the CDR3 reads TGTGCCAGCAGCTTGTATTTTGCCAGCGGGAACACCGGGGAGCTGTTTTTT. It specifies CASSLYFASGNTGELFF.

The rearrangement links TRBV12-3 or TRBV12-4 to TRBJ1-6; 7 bases are shared with TRBD1. V shed 2 bases and J 8 bases; nucleotides not matched to a gene: 0. The CDR3 spans 13 residues. CDR3 coding DNA: TGTGCCAGCAGTTTACAGGGGGATTCACCCCTCCACTTT. Translating gives CASSLQGDSPLHF.

This clonotype has a count of ten or more. The chain carries TRBV20-1 and TRBJ2-2; no clear D gene. CDR1 is DFQATT and CDR2 is SNEGSKA in the germline V gene (reference sequence). The ends were cut back, 3 bases at V and 3 bases at J, with 5 bases in the middle. There are 12 residues in the CDR3. The CDR3 bases are TGCAGTGCTAGTGCGGACACCGGGGAGCTGTTTTTT. Translated: CSASADTGELFF.

There are many counts of this clonotype. The rearrangement uses TRBV28 and TRBJ2-1; 8 bases are shared with TRBD2. V dropped 3 bases and J dropped 4; count of bases not matched to a gene: 5. Germline CDR1 is MDHEN and CDR2 is SYDVKM. CDR3 length: 15 amino acids. The CDR3 reads CASSFPAGAYNEQFF. The CDR3, as DNA: TGTGCCAGCAGTTTCCCAGCGGGAGCGTACAATGAGCAGTTCTTC.

This chain connects TRBV5-6 to TRBJ2-1, with a possible D match to TRBD2 (5 bases). From germline, CDR1 is SGHDT and CDR2 YYEEEE. The CDR3 is 15 residues long. Trimming pared 0 bases from V and 1 base from J, leaving 8 bases between. DNA of the CDR3: TGTGCCAGCAGCTTGGCTCTAGCTTCCTACAATGAGCAGTTCTTC. Amino acid sequence: CASSLALASYNEQFF.

This clonotype showed up just a few times. The chain recombines TRBV29-1 with TRBJ2-3, with 10 bases aligning to TRBD2. In germline, CDR1 is SQVTM, CDR2 ANQGSEA. The CDR3 covers 15 residues. Unmatched junction bases numbered 8, after V lost 4 bases and J lost 4 bases. The chain's CDR3 is CSVAIIAGGADTQYF. CDR3 sequence (DNA): TGCAGCGTTGCCATTATAGCGGGAGGTGCAGATACGCAGTATTTT.

This clonotype occurred a few times. The V and J genes are TRBV29-1 and TRBJ2-2, with TRBD2 as a possible D gene (6 bases). This CDR3 is 12 amino acids long. Trimming took 8 bases from V and 6 from J, leaving 13 bases between them. Per the germline V gene, CDR1 is SQVTM and CDR2 is ANQGSEA. CDR3 sequence (DNA): TGCAGCACACCCGGGAGTGCCGGGGAGCTGTTTTTT. It yields the protein CSTPGSAGELFF.

This clonotype has just a few counts. The rearrangement joins TRBV4-1 to TRBJ2-3; 10 nucleotides agree with TRBD2. The trim removed 0 bases at V and 1 base at J, leaving 10 bases unmatched. This CDR3 is built from 19 residues. Germline V CDR1 and CDR2: MGHRA, YSYEKL. The CDR3 here is CASSQDTLAGLGGTDTQYF. DNA of the CDR3: TGCGCCAGCAGCCAAGACACACTAGCGGGACTCGGTGGCACAGATACGCAGTATTTT.

The V call is TRBV13, the J call TRBJ2-7; the D call may be TRBD1 or TRBD2 (6 bases each). The V gene lost 5 bases and the J gene lost 5 bases, with 19 bases spanning the gap. Germline values: CDR1 PRHDT, CDR2 FYEKMQ (reference sequence). This CDR3 has 15 amino acids. This chain's CDR3 is CASSILLQGLDEQYF. CDR3 sequence (DNA): TGTGCCAGCAGCATCCTTTTACAGGGACTTGACGAGCAGTACTTC.

As for this clonotype: A much larger clone is a single base away; this may be a read error. Because the CDR3 is missing its conserved closing phenylalanine or tryptophan, this is likely a read error. This chain joins TRBV14 and TRBJ2-5; 7 bases are shared with TRBD2. The CDR3 totals 18 residues. Per the germline V gene, CDR1 is SGHDN and CDR2 is FVKESK. V lost 0 bases to trimming and J lost 3 bases; unmatched junction nucleotides: 13. The CDR3 nucleotides are TGTGCCAGCAGCCAAGATCAAAGAAGGCTAGCGGCTAAAGAGACCCAGTACCTC. Amino acid sequence: CASSQDQRRLAAKETQYL.

At least ten counts were recorded for this clonotype. The chain is built from TRBV7-9 and TRBJ2-3, with 8 bases lining up with TRBD1. The CDR3 is 17 residues long. V lost 1 base and J lost 1; bases outside the gene matches: 7. Germline CDR1 SEHNR, CDR2 FQNEAQ (reference sequence). The CDR3 is CASSLGQGNLGTDTQYF. The DNA of the CDR3 is TGTGCCAGCAGCTTAGGACAGGGGAACCTCGGCACAGATACGCAGTATTTT.

The chain employs TRBV4-1 and TRBJ2-1, with TRBD2 matching over 13 bases. Trimming removed 4 bases from V and 8 bases from J; junction bases left unmatched: 11. This CDR3 contains 17 residues. Germline loops: CDR1 MGHRA, CDR2 YSYEKL. The CDR3 sequence is CASSLHGLAGASHEQFF. DNA of the CDR3: TGCGCCAGCAGCCTCCACGGACTAGCGGGAGCGTCCCATGAGCAGTTCTTC.

This clonotype occurred many times. The chain uses TRBV6-1 and TRBJ2-7; 8 bases line up with TRBD1. Germline V gives CDR1 MNHNS, CDR2 SASEGT. The CDR3 runs 14 residues. The V segment lost 5 bases and the J segment 3 bases; nucleotides outside the gene matches: 6. CDR3 DNA sequence: TGTGCCAGCAGTAAGGACAGGGCGGGCTACGAGCAGTACTTC. The encoded protein is CASSKDRAGYEQYF.

The chain recombines TRBV12-3 or TRBV12-4 with TRBJ2-1, with TRBD1 matching over 9 bases. CDR3 length: 15 residues. The J segment lost 2 bases and the V segment lost 10 bases, leaving 9 bases of the junction unmatched. CDR3 sequence reads: CATEQGASPYNEQFF. The CDR3 nucleotides read TGTGCCACCGAACAGGGGGCTAGCCCCTACAATGAGCAGTTCTTC.